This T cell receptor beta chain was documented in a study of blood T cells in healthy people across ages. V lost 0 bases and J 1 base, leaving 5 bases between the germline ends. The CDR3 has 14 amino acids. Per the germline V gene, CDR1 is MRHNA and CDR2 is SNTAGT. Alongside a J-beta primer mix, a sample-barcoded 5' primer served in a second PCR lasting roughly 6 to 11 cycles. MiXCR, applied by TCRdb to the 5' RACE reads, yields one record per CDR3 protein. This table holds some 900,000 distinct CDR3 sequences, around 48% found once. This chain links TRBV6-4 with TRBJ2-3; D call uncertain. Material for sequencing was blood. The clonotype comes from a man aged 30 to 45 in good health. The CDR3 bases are TGTGCCAGCAGTGACTCGGCCGGCACAGATACGCAGTATTTT. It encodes CASSDSAGTDTQYF.